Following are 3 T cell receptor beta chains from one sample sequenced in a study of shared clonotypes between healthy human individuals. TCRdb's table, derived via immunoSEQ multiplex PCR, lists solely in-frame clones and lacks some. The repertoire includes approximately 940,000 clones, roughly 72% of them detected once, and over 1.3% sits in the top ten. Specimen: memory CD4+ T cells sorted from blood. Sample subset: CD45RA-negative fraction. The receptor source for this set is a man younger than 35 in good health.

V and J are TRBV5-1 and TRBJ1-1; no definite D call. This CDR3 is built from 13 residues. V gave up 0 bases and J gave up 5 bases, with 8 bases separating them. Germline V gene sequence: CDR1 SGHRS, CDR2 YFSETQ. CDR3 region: CASSLEGATEAFF. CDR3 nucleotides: TGCGCCAGCAGCTTGGAAGGTGCAACTGAAGCTTTCTTT.

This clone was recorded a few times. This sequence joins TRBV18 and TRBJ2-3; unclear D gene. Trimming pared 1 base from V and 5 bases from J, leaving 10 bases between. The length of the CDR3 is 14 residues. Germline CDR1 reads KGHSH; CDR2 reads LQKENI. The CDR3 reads CASSPQGEVDTQYF. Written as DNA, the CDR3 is TGTGCCAGCTCACCACAGGGCGAAGTAGATACGCAGTATTTT.

In nucleotides, the CDR3 is TGTGCCAGCAGCGCAGAAGCGGGGGAGGTCTACGAGCAGTACTTC. Encoded protein: CASSAEAGEVYEQYF. The chain links TRBV6-1 to TRBJ2-7; 8 nucleotides align to TRBD2. The V and J ends lost 6 bases and 3 bases, in that order; junction bases with no gene match: 10. CDR3 length: 15 residues. The V gene's germline CDR1 is MNHNS and CDR2 SASEGT.